One and the same sample provided the 7 T cell receptor beta chains below, sequenced in a study of shared clonotypes between healthy human individuals. Only in-frame clones appear in the TCRdb table, and some are missing; sequencing was by immunoSEQ multiplex PCR. The sample contains 2 million to 2.5 million clones, roughly 92% of which appear only once. The material sequenced was naive CD4+ T cells from PBMCs. The subset: CD45RA+ positively selected. These receptors were collected from a man aged 18 to 29 in good health. Some clones in this sample may be carry-over from other donors' samples.

V gene TRBV5-1 combines with J gene TRBJ1-1, with a tentative D call TRBD1 (5 bases). CDR1 and CDR2 (germline): SGHRS, YFSETQ. This CDR3 comprises 14 residues. With 2 bases removed from V and 7 bases from J, the gap between germline ends came to 15 bases. CDR3 nucleotide sequence: TGCGCCAGCAGCTTCGCTGGGGGGTTGGGTGAAGCTTTCTTT. Protein product: CASSFAGGLGEAFF.

The J gene is TRBJ2-7, the V gene TRBV28, with 9 bases aligning to TRBD2. The CDR3 contains 15 residues. Per germline, CDR1 MDHEN and CDR2 SYDVKM. Germline trimming cut 1 base from V and 3 bases from J; bases unmatched to any gene: 4. CDR3 loop: CASSLLEAGGYEQYF. CDR3 DNA sequence: TGTGCCAGCAGTTTATTGGAAGCGGGAGGCTACGAGCAGTACTTC.

In its sample, this clone was seen once. This rearrangement joins TRBV5-1 to TRBJ1-4; D remains ambiguous. In germline, CDR1 is SGHRS, CDR2 YFSETQ. The CDR3 spans 16 residues. Trimming took 4 bases from V and 0 from J, leaving 13 bases between them. The CDR3 nucleotides read TGCGCCAGCAGCCCCCTGGGTAGACCAACTAATGAAAAACTGTTTTTT. Amino acid sequence: CASSPLGRPTNEKLFF. Full variable domain (missing parts from reference TRBV5-1 and TRBJ1-4): KAGVTQTPRYLIKTRGQQVTLSCSPISGHRSVSWYQQTPGQGLQFLFEYFSETQRNKGNFPGRFSGRQFSNSRSEMNVSTLELGDSALYLCASSPLGRPTNEKLFFGSGTQLSVL.

V and J are TRBV9 and TRBJ1-1; possibly TRBD1 for D (6 bases). Germline CDR1 and CDR2: SGDLS and YYNGEE. V lost 4 bases, J lost 4 bases, and 17 bases lay in between. This CDR3 has 15 amino acids. The CDR3, as DNA: TGTGCCAGCAGCCCTTTCTCGGGGGCTGCCACTGAAGCTTTCTTT. This codes for CASSPFSGAATEAFF.

This clone was seen only a few times. The V and J genes are TRBV30 and TRBJ1-1; the D gene is possibly TRBD1 (6 bases). The CDR3 has 12 residues. V was clipped by 1 base and J by 5 bases, with 8 bases between them. Germline lookup yields CDR1 GTSNPN and CDR2 SVGIG (reference sequence). Here the CDR3 DNA reads TGTGCCTGGAGTGGACAGGCTACTGAAGCTTTCTTT. Translating it yields CAWSGQATEAFF.

This clone was seen a few times. This chain joins TRBV29-1 and TRBJ1-1, with D uncertain. The V and J ends lost 8 bases and 3 bases respectively, with 16 bases between them. Germline assignment: CDR1 SQVTM and CDR2 ANQGSEA. CDR3 size: 13 residues. CDR3 amino acids: CSLREVGDTEAFF. The CDR3 coding sequence is TGCAGCCTCCGGGAGGTAGGTGACACTGAAGCTTTCTTT.

About this clone itself: This CDR3 is also generated by other DNA sequences in the sample. V is TRBV5-4 and J is TRBJ2-2; D may be TRBD2 (6 bases). Germline V gene data show CDR1 as SGHNT and CDR2 as YYREEE (reference sequence). CDR3 size: 16 residues. V shed 0 bases and J shed 5 bases, with 14 bases lying between them. The CDR3 region is CASSLAGSGSTGELFF. As DNA, the CDR3 is TGTGCCAGCAGCTTGGCGGGTAGCGGTTCGACCGGGGAGCTGTTTTTT.